This T cell receptor (beta chain) is drawn from a study of identical twins. A few counts support this clonotype. What it binds is not known. TCRdb recomputed calls from the 5' RACE reads with MiXCR, one row per CDR3 protein. This sample has more than 1.5 million distinct CDR3 sequences; around 33% occur once, and the top ten carry about 0.25%. Trimming took off 0 bases at V and 8 bases at J, with 12 bases between the two ends. The germline CDR1 and CDR2 sequences are LGHNA and YNFKEQ. This CDR3 spans 14 amino acids. Study-level findings and limits: Invariant MAIT and iNKT cells could partly confound zero-insertion analyses. A cross-sectional statistical analysis, not follow-up of the same donors, supported the conclusions.

The rearrangement links TRBV4-2 to TRBJ2-3; TRBD1 is a possible D gene (5 bases). This sequence originates from a newborn girl in good health. The sequenced sample consisted of cord blood. CDR3 DNA sequence: TGTGCCAGCAGCCAAGATAGGGGCGCCAGTACGCAGTATTTT. Translated: CASSQDRGASTQYF.